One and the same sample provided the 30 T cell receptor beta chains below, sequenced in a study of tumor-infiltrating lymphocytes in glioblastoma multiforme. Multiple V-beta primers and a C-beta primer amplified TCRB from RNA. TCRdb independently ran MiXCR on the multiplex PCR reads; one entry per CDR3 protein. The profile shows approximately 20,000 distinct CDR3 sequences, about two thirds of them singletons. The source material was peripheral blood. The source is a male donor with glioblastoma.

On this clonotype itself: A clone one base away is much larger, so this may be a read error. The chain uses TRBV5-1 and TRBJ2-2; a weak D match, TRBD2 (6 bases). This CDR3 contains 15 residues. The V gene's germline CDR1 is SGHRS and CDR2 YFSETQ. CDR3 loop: CASSLAEQNTGGLFF. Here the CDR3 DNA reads TGCGCCAGCAGCTTGGCGGAGCAGAACACCGGGGGGCTGTTTTTT.

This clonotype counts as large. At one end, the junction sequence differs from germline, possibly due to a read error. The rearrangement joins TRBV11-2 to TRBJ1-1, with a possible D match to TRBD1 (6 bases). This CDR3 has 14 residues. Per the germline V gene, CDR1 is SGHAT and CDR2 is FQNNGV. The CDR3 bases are TGTGCCAGCAGCTTAGGGGGACGCAGGGGCCTACCGATCTTT. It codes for CASSLGGRRGLPIF.

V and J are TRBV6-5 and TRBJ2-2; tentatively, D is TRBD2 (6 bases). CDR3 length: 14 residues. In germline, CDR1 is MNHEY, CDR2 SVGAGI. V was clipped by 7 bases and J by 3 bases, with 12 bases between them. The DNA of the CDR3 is TGTGCCAGCAAGCCTCCGGGGGACACCGGGGAGCTGTTTTTT. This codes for CASKPPGDTGELFF.

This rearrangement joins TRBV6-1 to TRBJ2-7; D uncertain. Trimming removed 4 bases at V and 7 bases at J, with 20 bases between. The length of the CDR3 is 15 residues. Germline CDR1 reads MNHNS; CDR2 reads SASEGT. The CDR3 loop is CASSVDQSSYNEQYF. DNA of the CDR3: TGTGCCAGCAGTGTCGACCAGAGCTCCTACAATGAGCAGTACTTC.

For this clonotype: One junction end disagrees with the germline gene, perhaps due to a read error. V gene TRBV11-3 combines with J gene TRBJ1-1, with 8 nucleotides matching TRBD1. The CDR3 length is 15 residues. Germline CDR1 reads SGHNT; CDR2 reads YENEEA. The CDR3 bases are TGTGTCAGCAGGAACCAACCCACAGGGGGAACTGAAGCTTTCTTT. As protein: CVSRNQPTGGTEAFF.

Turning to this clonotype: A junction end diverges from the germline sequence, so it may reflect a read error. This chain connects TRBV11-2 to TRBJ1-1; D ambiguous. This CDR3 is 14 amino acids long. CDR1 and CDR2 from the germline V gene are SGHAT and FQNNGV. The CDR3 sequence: CAISLSVMNTESFF. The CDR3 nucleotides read TGTGCCATCAGCTTATCGGTGATGAACACTGAATCTTTCTTT.

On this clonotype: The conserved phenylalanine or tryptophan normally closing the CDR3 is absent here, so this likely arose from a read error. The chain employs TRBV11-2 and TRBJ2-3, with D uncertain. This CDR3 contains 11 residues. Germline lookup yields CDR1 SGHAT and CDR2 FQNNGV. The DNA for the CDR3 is TGTGCTAGCAGCTCGTCTTATACGCAGTATTTG. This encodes CASSSSYTQYL.

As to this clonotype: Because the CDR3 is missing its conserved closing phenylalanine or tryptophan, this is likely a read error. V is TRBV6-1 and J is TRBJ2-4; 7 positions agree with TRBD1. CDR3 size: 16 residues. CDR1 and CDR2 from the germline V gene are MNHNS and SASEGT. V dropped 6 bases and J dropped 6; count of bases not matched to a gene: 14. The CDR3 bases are TGTGCCAGCAGCTCCGGGGCAGGGGGTGTTACAAACATTCAGTACTTA. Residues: CASSSGAGGVTNIQYL.

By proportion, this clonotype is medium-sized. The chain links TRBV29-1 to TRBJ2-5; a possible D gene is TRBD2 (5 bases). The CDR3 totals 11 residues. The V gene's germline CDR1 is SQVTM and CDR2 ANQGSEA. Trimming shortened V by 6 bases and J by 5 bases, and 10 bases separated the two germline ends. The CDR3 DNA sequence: TGCAGCGTCGACTGGAGGGAGACCCAGTACTTC. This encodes CSVDWRETQYF.

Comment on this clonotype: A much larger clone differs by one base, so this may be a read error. The chain's CDR3 is CASSLEGGSTEAFF. The CDR3 DNA reads as TGCGCCAGCAGCTTGGAGGGGGGTAGCACTGAAGCTTTCTTT. V usage is TRBV5-1 and J usage is TRBJ1-1; possible D gene TRBD1, 6 bases. The CDR3 is made up of 14 amino acids. Per germline, CDR1 SGHRS and CDR2 YFSETQ. The V gene lost 0 bases and the J gene lost 4 bases, with 10 bases spanning the gap. The whole variable domain, filled in from reference TRBV5-1 and TRBJ1-1, reads KAGVTQTPRYLIKTRGQQVTLSCSPISGHRSVSWYQQTPGQGLQFLFEYFSETQRNKGNFPGRFSGRQFSNSRSEMNVSTLELGDSALYLCASSLEGGSTEAFFGQGTRLTVV.

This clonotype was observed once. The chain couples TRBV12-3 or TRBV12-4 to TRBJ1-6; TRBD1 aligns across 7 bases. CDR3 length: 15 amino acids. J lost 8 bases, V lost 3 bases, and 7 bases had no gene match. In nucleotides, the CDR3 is TGTGCCAGCAGTTTGACCGGAGGGGGCCATTCACCCCTCCACTTT. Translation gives CASSLTGGGHSPLHF.

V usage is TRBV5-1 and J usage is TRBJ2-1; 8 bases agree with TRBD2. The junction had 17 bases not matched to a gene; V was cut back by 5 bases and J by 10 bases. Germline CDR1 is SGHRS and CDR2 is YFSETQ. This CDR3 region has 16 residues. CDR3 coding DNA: TGCGCCAGCAGACGAGCAGTCGGCGGGAGGACAGACGAGCAGTTCTTC. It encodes CASRRAVGGRTDEQFF.

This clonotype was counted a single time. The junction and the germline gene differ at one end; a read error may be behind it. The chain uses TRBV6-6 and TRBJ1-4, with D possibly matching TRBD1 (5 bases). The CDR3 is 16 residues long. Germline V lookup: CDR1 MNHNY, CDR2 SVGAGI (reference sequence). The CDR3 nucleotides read TGTGCCAGCGGTTACGAGTTCGGGGTGGGGGATGAAAAACTGTTTTTT. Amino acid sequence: CASGYEFGVGDEKLFF.

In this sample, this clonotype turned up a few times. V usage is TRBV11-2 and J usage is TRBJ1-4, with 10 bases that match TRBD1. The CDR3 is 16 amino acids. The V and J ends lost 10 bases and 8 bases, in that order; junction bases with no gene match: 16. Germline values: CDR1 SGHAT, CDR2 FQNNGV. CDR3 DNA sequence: TGTGCCACCCCCCGGGACAGGGGATCTCTCGGGGAAAAACTGTTTTTT. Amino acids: CATPRDRGSLGEKLFF.

Here the CDR3 DNA reads TGCAGTGCTAGCTCGGGGGCCAGTACCGAAGCTTTCTTT. Translating gives CSASSGASTEAFF. The V and J genes are TRBV20-1 and TRBJ1-1, with D possibly TRBD1 on 6 matching bases. Germline V lookup: CDR1 DFQATT, CDR2 SNEGSKA (reference sequence). V was pared by 3 bases and J by 8 bases, with 16 bases between. CDR3 length equals 13 residues.

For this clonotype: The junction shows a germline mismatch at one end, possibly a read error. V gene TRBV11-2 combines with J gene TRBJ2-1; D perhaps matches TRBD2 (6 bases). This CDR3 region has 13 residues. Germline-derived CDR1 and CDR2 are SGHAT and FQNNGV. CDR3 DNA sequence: TGTGCCAACAGTGCCCGACTAGGCAATGAACAGTTCTTC. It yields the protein CANSARLGNEQFF.

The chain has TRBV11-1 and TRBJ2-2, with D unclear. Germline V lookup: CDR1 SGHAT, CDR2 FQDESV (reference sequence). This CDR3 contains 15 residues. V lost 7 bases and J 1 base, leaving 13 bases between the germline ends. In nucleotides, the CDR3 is TGTGCCAGCATCCCCACCATTAAGAACACCGGGGAGCTGTTTTTT. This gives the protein CASIPTIKNTGELFF.

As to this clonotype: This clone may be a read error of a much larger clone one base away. The CDR3 reads CVSSLDGTGNTIYF. As DNA, the CDR3 is TGCGTCAGCAGCTTGGATGGAACGGGAAACACCATATATTTT. The genes are TRBV5-1 and TRBJ1-3; unclear D gene. The germline V gene has CDR1 SGHRS and CDR2 YFSETQ. The CDR3 has 14 residues.

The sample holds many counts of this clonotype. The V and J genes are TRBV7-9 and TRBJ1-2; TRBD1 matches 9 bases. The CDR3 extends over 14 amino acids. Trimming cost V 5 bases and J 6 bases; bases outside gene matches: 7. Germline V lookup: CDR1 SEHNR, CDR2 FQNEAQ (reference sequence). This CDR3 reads CASSSPGQGNGYTF. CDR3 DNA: TGTGCCAGCAGCAGTCCGGGACAGGGTAATGGCTACACCTTC.

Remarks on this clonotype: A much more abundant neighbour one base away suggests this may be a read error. The CDR3 spells CASSYKGAGEPFF. In DNA form, the CDR3 reads TGTGCCAGCAGTTACAAGGGGGCCGGGGAGCCGTTTTTT. The rearrangement links TRBV6-5 to TRBJ2-2; 7 bases agree with TRBD1. The CDR3 extends over 13 amino acids. Germline V gene data show CDR1 as MNHEY and CDR2 as SVGAGI.

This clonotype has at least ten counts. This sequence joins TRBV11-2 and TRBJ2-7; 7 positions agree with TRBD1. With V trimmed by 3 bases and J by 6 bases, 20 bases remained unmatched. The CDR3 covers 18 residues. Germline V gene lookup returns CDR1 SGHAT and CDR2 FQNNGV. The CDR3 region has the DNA TGTGCCAGCAGCTTTCAAGGGGGCGCGTTCCTTTTTCGGGGCGAGCAGTACTTC. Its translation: CASSFQGGAFLFRGEQYF.

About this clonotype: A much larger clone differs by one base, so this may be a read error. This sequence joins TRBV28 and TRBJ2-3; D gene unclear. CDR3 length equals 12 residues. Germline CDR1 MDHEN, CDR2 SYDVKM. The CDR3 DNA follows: TGTGCCGGCAGTTCCAGCACAGATACGCAGTATTTT. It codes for CAGSSSTDTQYF.

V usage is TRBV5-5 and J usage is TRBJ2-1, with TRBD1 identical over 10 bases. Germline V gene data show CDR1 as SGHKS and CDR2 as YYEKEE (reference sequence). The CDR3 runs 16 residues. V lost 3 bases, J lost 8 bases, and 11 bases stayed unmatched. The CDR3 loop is CASSSNAGTGEDEQFF. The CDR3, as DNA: TGTGCCAGCAGCTCTAACGCCGGGACAGGGGAGGATGAGCAGTTCTTC.

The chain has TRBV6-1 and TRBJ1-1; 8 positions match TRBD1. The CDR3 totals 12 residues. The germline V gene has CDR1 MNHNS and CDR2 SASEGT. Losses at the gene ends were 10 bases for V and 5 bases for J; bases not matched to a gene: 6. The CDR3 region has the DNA TGTGCCACGGACAGGGTTCGTACTGAAGCTTTCTTT. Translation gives CATDRVRTEAFF.

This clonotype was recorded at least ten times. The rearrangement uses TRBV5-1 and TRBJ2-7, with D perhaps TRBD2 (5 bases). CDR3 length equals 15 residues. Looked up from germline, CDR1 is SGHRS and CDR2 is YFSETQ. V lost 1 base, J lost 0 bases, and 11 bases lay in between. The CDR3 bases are TGCGCCAGCAGCTTGCAGAGGGTTAGCTCCTACGAGCAGTACTTC. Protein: CASSLQRVSSYEQYF.

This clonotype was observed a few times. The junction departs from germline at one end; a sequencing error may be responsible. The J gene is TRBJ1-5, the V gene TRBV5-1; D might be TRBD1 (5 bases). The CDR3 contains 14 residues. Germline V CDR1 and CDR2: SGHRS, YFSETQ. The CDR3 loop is CASSLAEGPQPRHF. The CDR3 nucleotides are TGCGCCAGCAGCTTGGCTGAGGGGCCTCAGCCCCGGCATTTT. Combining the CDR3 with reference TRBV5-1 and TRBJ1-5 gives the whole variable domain KAGVTQTPRYLIKTRGQQVTLSCSPISGHRSVSWYQQTPGQGLQFLFEYFSETQRNKGNFPGRFSGRQFSNSRSEMNVSTLELGDSALYLCASSLAEGPQPRHFGDGTRLSIL.

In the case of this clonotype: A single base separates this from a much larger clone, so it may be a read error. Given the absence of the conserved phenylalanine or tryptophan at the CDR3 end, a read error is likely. The CDR3 coding sequence is TGCGCCAGCAGCTTGGCGGACAACCTCCGCGAGCAGTACTTA. The encoded protein is CASSLADNLREQYL. The chain carries TRBV5-1 and TRBJ2-7; possible D gene TRBD1, 5 bases. Germline V CDR1 and CDR2: SGHRS, YFSETQ. The V end was cut by 0 bases, the J end by 6 bases, with 13 bases between. The CDR3 contains 14 residues.

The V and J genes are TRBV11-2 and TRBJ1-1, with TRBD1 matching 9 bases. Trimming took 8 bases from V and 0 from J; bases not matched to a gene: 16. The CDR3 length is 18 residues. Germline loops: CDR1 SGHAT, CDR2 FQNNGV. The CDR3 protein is CASPRSGTGIRMNTEAFF. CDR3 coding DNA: TGTGCCAGCCCAAGATCCGGGACAGGGATCAGGATGAACACTGAAGCTTTCTTT.

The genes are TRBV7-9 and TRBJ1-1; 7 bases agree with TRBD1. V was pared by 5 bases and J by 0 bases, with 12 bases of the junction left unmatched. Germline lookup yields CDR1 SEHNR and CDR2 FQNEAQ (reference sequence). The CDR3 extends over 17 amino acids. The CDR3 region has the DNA TGTGCCAGCAGCACTTCGACAGGGACTCTGATGAACACTGAAGCTTTCTTT. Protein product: CASSTSTGTLMNTEAFF. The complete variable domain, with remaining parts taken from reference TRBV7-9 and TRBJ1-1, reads DTGVSQNPRHKITKRGQNVTFRCDPISEHNRLYWYRQTLGQGPEFLTYFQNEAQLEKSRLLSDRFSAERPKGSFSTLEIQRTEQGDSAMYLCASSTSTGTLMNTEAFFGQGTRLTVV.

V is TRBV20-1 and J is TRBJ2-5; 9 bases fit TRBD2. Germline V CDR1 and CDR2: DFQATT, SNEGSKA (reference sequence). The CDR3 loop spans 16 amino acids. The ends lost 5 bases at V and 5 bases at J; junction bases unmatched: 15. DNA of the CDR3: TGCAGTGCTGGTTCTAGCGGGAAGATCGGGGGGGAGACCCAGTACTTC. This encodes CSAGSSGKIGGETQYF.